This TCR beta chain emerged from a study of shared clonotypes between healthy human individuals. A deep-level run was used for the assay. The protocol was immunoSEQ multiplex PCR, while the TCRdb copy is restricted to in-frame clones and leaves out a portion. The profile shows 2.3 million or so clones, just over 90% of them singletons. The germline V gene encodes CDR1 MGHRA and CDR2 YSYEKL. V gave up 0 bases and J gave up 9 bases, with 11 bases separating them. The CDR3 spans 13 residues. J is TRBJ2-5 and V is TRBV4-1; D may be TRBD2 (6 bases). The TCR was taken from a man aged 18-30 years in good health. Some clones in this sample may be carry-over from other donors' samples. The sequencing sample was made of naive CD4+ T cells from PBMCs. Subset given: CD45RA+ positively selected. The CDR3 nucleotides read TGCGCCAGCAGCCAAGATCAGACGGGAGCCCAGTACTTC. Its protein is CASSQDQTGAQYF.